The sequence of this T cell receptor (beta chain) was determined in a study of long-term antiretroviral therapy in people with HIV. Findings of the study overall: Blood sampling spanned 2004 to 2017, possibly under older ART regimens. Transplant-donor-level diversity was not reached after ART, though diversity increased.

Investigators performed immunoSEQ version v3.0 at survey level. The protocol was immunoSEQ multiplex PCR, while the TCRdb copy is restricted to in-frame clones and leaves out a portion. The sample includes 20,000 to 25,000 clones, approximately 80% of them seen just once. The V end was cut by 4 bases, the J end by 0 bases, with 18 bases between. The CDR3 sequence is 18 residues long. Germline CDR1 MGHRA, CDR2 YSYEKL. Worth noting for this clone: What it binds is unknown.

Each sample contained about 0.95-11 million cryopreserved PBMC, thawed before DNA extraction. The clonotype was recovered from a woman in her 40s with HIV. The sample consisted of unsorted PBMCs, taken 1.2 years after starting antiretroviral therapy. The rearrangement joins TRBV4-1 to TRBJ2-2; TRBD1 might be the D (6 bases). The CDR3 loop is CASSPRQASNANTGELFF. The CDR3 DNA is TGCGCCAGCAGCCCGAGACAGGCGTCGAATGCGAACACCGGGGAGCTGTTTTTT.